This paragraph covers one T cell receptor (beta chain) sequence. This entry belongs to a study of blood T cell repertoires in COVID-19. Sequenced by immunoSEQ multiplex PCR; TCRdb stores in-frame clones only, minus some. This sample has about 200,000 clones, with 81% found just once. In germline, CDR1 is SGHDN, CDR2 FVKESK. This CDR3 has 18 amino acids. The germline V and J ends were trimmed by 1 base and 2 bases, with 20 bases remaining between them. Participants' reported clinical history set cohort assignment. The TCR comes from a woman in her forties or fifties with acute COVID-19. V and J are TRBV14 and TRBJ2-5; TRBD2 might be the D (7 bases). Sequenced input: PBMCs or T cells enriched from blood (not recorded which). The CDR3 spells CASSQGAGAAFRQETQYF. CDR3 nucleotide sequence: TGTGCCAGCAGCCAAGGCGCGGGGGCGGCATTTCGGCAAGAGACCCAGTACTTC.